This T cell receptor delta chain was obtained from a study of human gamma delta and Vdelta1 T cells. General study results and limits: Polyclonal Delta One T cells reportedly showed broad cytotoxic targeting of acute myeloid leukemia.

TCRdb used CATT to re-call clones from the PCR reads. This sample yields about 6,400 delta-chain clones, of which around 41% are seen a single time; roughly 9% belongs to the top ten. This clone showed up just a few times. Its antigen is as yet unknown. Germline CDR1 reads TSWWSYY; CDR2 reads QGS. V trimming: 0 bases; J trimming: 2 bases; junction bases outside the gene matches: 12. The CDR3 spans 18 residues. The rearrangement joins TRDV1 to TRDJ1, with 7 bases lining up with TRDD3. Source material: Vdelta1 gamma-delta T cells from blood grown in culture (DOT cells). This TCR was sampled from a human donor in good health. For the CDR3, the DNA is TGTGCTCTTGGGGAACTACCCGGGGGATTCGAGGGGACCGATAAACTCATCTTT. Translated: CALGELPGGFEGTDKLIF.